Following are 22 T cell receptor beta chains from one sample sequenced in a study of blood T cell repertoires in COVID-19. Measured with immunoSEQ multiplex PCR; TCRdb has only the in-frame clones, and not every one. The table has approximately 90,000 clones, roughly 87% seen once. The sample consisted of peripheral blood. The receptor set was obtained from a woman aged 80 or over with acute or convalescent COVID-19.

This rearrangement joins TRBV19 to TRBJ1-6; D might be TRBD1 (6 bases). V was cut by 3 bases and J by 8 bases, with 14 bases left in between. Germline V gives CDR1 LNHDA, CDR2 SQIVND (reference sequence). There are 15 residues in the CDR3. As DNA, the CDR3 is TGTGCCAGTAGTATCTCCCCCAGGGGAGATTCACCCCTCCACTTT. This encodes CASSISPRGDSPLHF.

This chain connects TRBV2 to TRBJ2-7, with 8 bases fitting TRBD1. J gave up 1 base and V 10 bases, and 6 bases lay outside the gene matches. Germline V gene sequence: CDR1 SNHLY, CDR2 FYNNEI. The CDR3 spans 13 residues. The DNA of the CDR3 is TGTGCCACCGCGGGACAGGCGTCCTACGAGCAGTACTTC. Protein product: CATAGQASYEQYF.

There are a few counts of this clone. The chain joins TRBV19 to TRBJ2-7; a possible D gene is TRBD2 (6 bases). The CDR3 length is 13 residues. The V end was cut by 0 bases, the J end by 8 bases, with 11 bases between. The germline gives CDR1 LNHDA, CDR2 SQIVND (reference sequence). CDR3 nucleotide sequence: TGTGCCAGTAGTATAGAGGGGGGATTACAGCAGTACTTC. Protein product: CASSIEGGLQQYF. The full variable domain, rest sourced from reference TRBV19 and TRBJ2-7, is DGGITQSPKYLFRKEGQNVTLSCEQNLNHDAMYWYRQDPGQGLRLIYYSQIVNDFQKGDIAEGYSVSREKKESFPLTVTSAQKNPTAFYLCASSIEGGLQQYFGPGTRLTVT.

The genes are TRBV3-1 (or the pseudogene TRBV3-2) and TRBJ2-7; unclear D gene. Trimming took off 3 bases at V and 4 bases at J, with 7 bases between the two ends. This CDR3 spans 12 amino acids. Germline V gene lookup returns CDR1 LGHDT and CDR2 YNNKEL (reference sequence). The CDR3 sequence is CASSHSLYEQYF. In nucleotides, the CDR3 is TGTGCCAGCAGCCATTCCCTTTACGAGCAGTACTTC.

This clone was observed once. V gene TRBV2 combines with J gene TRBJ1-5; maybe TRBD1 (5 bases). Trimming took off 4 bases at V and 3 bases at J, with 10 bases between the two ends. The CDR3 has 14 residues. Germline V gene lookup returns CDR1 SNHLY and CDR2 FYNNEI. CDR3 in amino acids: CASSAQGINQPQHF. The CDR3 DNA sequence: TGTGCCAGCAGTGCTCAGGGAATCAATCAGCCCCAGCATTTT.

This sequence joins TRBV2 and TRBJ2-2; the D gene is possibly TRBD1 (6 bases). Germline V gene sequence: CDR1 SNHLY, CDR2 FYNNEI. This CDR3 comprises 14 residues. Deletions cut 3 bases from V and 1 base from J, with 6 bases between. The CDR3 sequence is CASSETGNTGELFF. The DNA for the CDR3 is TGTGCCAGCAGTGAGACAGGGAACACCGGGGAGCTGTTTTTT.

The rearrangement links TRBV10-2 to TRBJ2-2, with 7 bases lining up with TRBD2. The CDR3 loop spans 15 amino acids. The junction had 7 bases not matched to a gene; V was cut back by 7 bases and J by 2 bases. Germline CDR1 reads WSHSY; CDR2 reads SAAADI. The CDR3 here is CASTIRAGNTGELFF. The CDR3 DNA reads as TGCGCCAGCACCATTCGAGCGGGAAACACCGGGGAGCTGTTTTTT.

CDR3 sequence: CASSPGVLGETQYF. The CDR3, as DNA: TGTGCCAGCAGCCCGGGGGTCCTCGGGGAGACCCAGTACTTC. The V call is TRBV5-6, the J call TRBJ2-5, with D tentatively TRBD2 (6 bases). This CDR3 comprises 14 residues. Germline lookup yields CDR1 SGHDT and CDR2 YYEEEE. Trimming removed 4 bases from V and 5 bases from J, with 15 bases in between.

The gene calls are TRBV4-2 and TRBJ2-5, with 7 bases fitting TRBD2. V was pared by 0 bases and J by 6 bases, with 19 bases of the junction left unmatched. The CDR3 totals 19 residues. Germline CDR1 LGHNA, CDR2 YNFKEQ. CDR3 residues: CASSQDVAASGLGEKTQYF. CDR3 in DNA: TGTGCCAGCAGCCAAGATGTGGCGGCTAGCGGCCTCGGCGAAAAGACCCAGTACTTC.

The chain recombines TRBV6-6 with TRBJ2-7; 8 positions agree with TRBD1. The CDR3 runs 14 residues. Per germline, CDR1 MNHNY and CDR2 SVGAGI (reference sequence). V lost 0 bases and J lost 2; bases outside the gene matches: 0. The CDR3 here is CASSYSDRAYEQYF. In DNA form, the CDR3 reads TGTGCCAGCAGTTACTCGGACAGGGCCTACGAGCAGTACTTC.

The chain recombines TRBV19 with TRBJ2-7; 8 bases fit TRBD1. J was trimmed by 2 bases and V by 4 bases; bases with no gene match: 7. This CDR3 has 15 residues. The germline gives CDR1 LNHDA, CDR2 SQIVND (reference sequence). CDR3 coding DNA: TGTGCCAGTAGTACCCAAGCGGACAGGGCCTACGAGCAGTACTTC. Translating gives CASSTQADRAYEQYF.

The chain is built from TRBV6-1 and TRBJ1-2; TRBD1 agrees at 7 bases. Germline lookup yields CDR1 MNHNS and CDR2 SASEGT. V gave up 2 bases and J gave up 0 bases; unmatched junction bases: 12. This CDR3 has 18 residues. The chain's CDR3 is CASSETGALQRANYGYTF. CDR3 bases: TGTGCCAGCAGTGAAACAGGGGCCCTTCAACGCGCTAACTATGGCTACACCTTC.

The chain combines TRBV5-5 with TRBJ1-6; TRBD1 agrees at 10 bases. The CDR3 has 15 amino acids. The germline CDR1 and CDR2 sequences are SGHKS and YYEKEE (reference sequence). V was pared by 1 base and J by 8 bases, with 3 bases of the junction left unmatched. The CDR3 sequence is CASSLFGQGDSPLHF. CDR3 coding DNA: TGTGCCAGCAGCTTGTTTGGACAGGGGGATTCACCCCTCCACTTT.

The chain carries TRBV7-9 and TRBJ2-1, with 7 bases fitting TRBD2. Per germline, CDR1 SEHNR and CDR2 FQNEAQ (reference sequence). The CDR3 runs to 13 residues. V lost 8 bases, J lost 7 bases, and 8 bases stayed unmatched. The CDR3 nucleotides are TGTGCCAGCGATGGCGGGAGTAGGAATGAGCAGTTCTTC. This gives the protein CASDGGSRNEQFF.

This clone was picked up one time. The CDR3 protein is CASSQGGGRSNSPLHF. The CDR3 nucleotides read TGTGCCAGCAGCCAAGGAGGCGGCAGATCCAATTCACCCCTCCACTTT. The chain carries TRBV14 and TRBJ1-6; D remains ambiguous. CDR3 length: 16 amino acids. The V and J ends lost 1 base and 7 bases respectively, with 14 bases between them. Germline CDR1 is SGHDN and CDR2 is FVKESK.

The rearrangement joins TRBV10-3 to TRBJ2-2; perhaps TRBD1 as D (6 bases). CDR1 and CDR2 (germline): ENHRY, SYGVKD. The CDR3 spans 16 residues. Trimming removed 3 bases at V and 2 bases at J, with 13 bases between. CDR3 coding DNA: TGTGCCATCAGTGAAGGCAGGGGATTAAACACCGGGGAGCTGTTTTTT. Amino acids: CAISEGRGLNTGELFF.

V usage is TRBV7-8 and J usage is TRBJ1-4, with 8 bases aligning to TRBD1. The germline V gene has CDR1 SGHVS and CDR2 FQNEAQ. V lost 5 bases and J lost 6; bases outside the gene matches: 11. The CDR3 is 16 amino acids. The CDR3 DNA reads as TGTGCCAGCAGCGTCGGGACAGGTTATTACTATGAAAAACTGTTTTTT. Its protein is CASSVGTGYYYEKLFF.

The J gene is TRBJ1-1, the V gene TRBV30; D unresolved. Trimming took 3 bases from V and 5 from J, leaving 19 bases between them. The CDR3 has 15 residues. The germline CDR1 and CDR2 sequences are GTSNPN and SVGIG (reference sequence). The CDR3 reads CAWSPFADTGTEAFF. Written as DNA, the CDR3 is TGTGCCTGGAGCCCGTTTGCAGACACTGGGACTGAAGCTTTCTTT.

The chain links TRBV14 to TRBJ2-7, with a weak D call TRBD1 (7 bases). Looked up from germline, CDR1 is SGHDN and CDR2 is FVKESK. V was shortened by 4 bases and J by 2 bases, with 15 bases between the two germline ends. This CDR3 has 15 amino acids. This CDR3 reads CASSPRRDRAYEQYF. In nucleotides, the CDR3 is TGTGCCAGCAGCCCCCGGCGGGACAGAGCCTACGAGCAGTACTTC. The whole variable domain, filled in from reference TRBV14 and TRBJ2-7, reads EAGVTQFPSHSVIEKGQTVTLRCDPISGHDNLYWYRRVMGKEIKFLLHFVKESKQDESGMPNNRFLAERTGGTYSTLKVQPAELEDSGVYFCASSPRRDRAYEQYFGPGTRLTVT.

V usage is TRBV19 and J usage is TRBJ2-3; D is uncertain. Germline CDR1 LNHDA, CDR2 SQIVND (reference sequence). The CDR3 covers 13 residues. Trimming stripped 3 bases from V and 5 bases from J, with 9 bases between. In DNA form, the CDR3 reads TGTGCCAGTAGTATGGTAGTTGGAGATACGCAGTATTTT. It codes for CASSMVVGDTQYF. Complete variable domain (other parts from reference TRBV19 and TRBJ2-3): DGGITQSPKYLFRKEGQNVTLSCEQNLNHDAMYWYRQDPGQGLRLIYYSQIVNDFQKGDIAEGYSVSREKKESFPLTVTSAQKNPTAFYLCASSMVVGDTQYFGPGTRLTVL.

V gene TRBV25-1 combines with J gene TRBJ1-2; 7 nucleotides line up with TRBD1. The ends lost 6 bases at V and 2 bases at J; junction bases unmatched: 6. Germline V gives CDR1 MGHDK, CDR2 SYGVNS. CDR3 size: 14 residues. CDR3 amino acids: CASSSRGRNYGYTF. The CDR3 region has the DNA TGTGCCAGCAGCTCGAGGGGGCGCAACTATGGCTACACCTTC.

The sample holds one count of this clone. The V gene is TRBV9, the J gene TRBJ1-2; D is unresolved. V lost 4 bases and J lost 3, with 16 bases in between. The CDR3 contains 15 residues. In germline, CDR1 is SGDLS, CDR2 YYNGEE. CDR3 residues: CASSSPPPEDYGYTF. In nucleotides, the CDR3 is TGTGCCAGCAGCTCCCCGCCGCCTGAGGACTATGGCTACACCTTC.